The 9 T cell receptor beta chains below come from one sample, sequenced in a study of T cells in women clearing cervical HPV infection. Clones were sequenced by immunoSEQ multiplex PCR, and TCRdb holds only the in-frame ones, with some missing. The table counts tens of thousands of clones; under 8.5% lies in the top ten. The sequencing sample was made of blood buffy coat. Receptors originate from a woman aged 18 to 75 with a cervical HPV16 infection that either progressed to CIN3+ or cleared (not recorded which).

As to this clone: Sequencing ends 3 residues short of the CDR3 end; the germline J gene provides the rest. The chain combines TRBV7-9 with TRBJ2-5, with 7 bases fitting TRBD2. After removal of 1 base from V and 4 bases from J, the junction contained 3 bases not matched to a gene. The CDR3 sequence is 14 residues long. From germline, CDR1 is SEHNR and CDR2 FQNEAQ (reference sequence). The covered CDR3 bases are TGTGCCAGCAGCTTAGTGACTAGCCCAGAGACC. It encodes CASSLVTSPET. The whole CDR3 sequence reads CASSLVTSPETQYF.

A remark on this clone: The CDR3 is cut off 3 residues early in the read; its end comes from the germline J gene. The chain uses TRBV6-1 and TRBJ2-5, with 11 bases that match TRBD2. J gave up 2 bases and V 4 bases, and 3 bases lay outside the gene matches. CDR3 length equals 15 residues. Germline V gene sequence: CDR1 MNHNS, CDR2 SASEGT. The CDR3 bases that were read are TGTGCCAGCAGTGTCGTAGCGGGGGGGCAAGAGACC. This sequence encodes CASSVVAGGQET. The whole CDR3 region reads CASSVVAGGQETQYF.

Concerning this clone: The read finishes 3 residues shy of the CDR3 end, and the germline J gene is used to complete it. The rearrangement links TRBV7-7 to TRBJ2-5; tentatively, D is TRBD1 (5 bases). Germline loops: CDR1 SSHAT, CDR2 FNYEAQ (reference sequence). V lost 1 base to trimming and J lost 6 bases, with 18 bases between them. The CDR3 runs 16 residues. The CDR3 spells CASSLGSVGPQQTQYF. The DNA read from the CDR3 is TGTGCCAGCAGCTTAGGTTCCGTGGGGCCTCAACAGACC.

Worth noting for this clone: The read halts 3 residues ahead of the CDR3 end, with the missing end drawn from the germline J gene. This sequence joins TRBV2 and TRBJ1-1, with 11 bases aligning to TRBD1. CDR3 length: 13 residues. Germline V gives CDR1 SNHLY, CDR2 FYNNEI. The CDR3 bases that were read are TGTGCCAGCAGTGCGGACAGGGGGCGAGTG. This encodes CASSADRGRV. The full CDR3 protein reads CASSADRGRVAFF.

About this clone itself: The CDR3 is cut off 3 residues early in the read; its end comes from the germline J gene. This chain links TRBV5-1 with TRBJ1-1; 9 bases map to TRBD1. Losses at the gene ends were 4 bases for V and 3 bases for J; bases not matched to a gene: 7. The germline gives CDR1 SGHRS, CDR2 YFSETQ. The CDR3 is 15 amino acids. The CDR3 region is CASSLGQGKDTEAFF. The DNA read from the CDR3 is TGCGCCAGCAGCCTCGGACAGGGGAAGGACACTGAA.

As regards this clone: The observed sequence ends 3 residues before the CDR3 terminus, with the missing tail filled in from the germline J gene. The V gene is TRBV3-1 (or the pseudogene TRBV3-2), the J gene TRBJ2-7; 10 positions agree with TRBD2. After removal of 4 bases from V and 5 bases from J, the junction contained 8 bases not matched to a gene. The CDR3 is made up of 15 amino acids. Germline-derived CDR1 and CDR2 are LGHDT and YNNKEL (reference sequence). CDR3 DNA, as far as it was read: TGTGCCAGCAGCCTGCTAAGCGGGGGGGCCGACGAG. Translated: CASSLLSGGADE. The entire CDR3 is CASSLLSGGADEQYF.

About this clone: The DNA ends 3 residues before the CDR3 does, and the rest of the CDR3 is filled in from the germline J gene. V is TRBV5-1 and J is TRBJ2-3; D gene ambiguous. This CDR3 region has 15 residues. V was cut by 0 bases and J by 2 bases, with 10 bases left in between. In germline, CDR1 is SGHRS, CDR2 YFSETQ. CDR3 bases read: TGCGCCAGCAGCTTGGACGGGTCCTCCACAGATACG. Translated: CASSLDGSSTDT. The CDR3 in full is CASSLDGSSTDTQYF.

On this clone: From the germline J gene comes the end of the CDR3, since the read stops 3 residues before it. This chain joins TRBV7-2 and TRBJ1-4, with a weak D call TRBD1 (6 bases). The ends were cut back, 1 base at V and 8 bases at J, with 8 bases in the middle. This CDR3 contains 13 residues. Germline V gene data show CDR1 as SGHTA and CDR2 as FQGNSA. CDR3 loop: CASSLGGQEKLFF. The CDR3 bases that were read are TGTGCCAGCAGCTTAGGGGGGCAGGAAAAA.

Points on this clone: Read sequence stops 3 residues before the CDR3 end, and the germline J gene provides the missing end. The chain combines TRBV12-3 or TRBV12-4 with TRBJ2-1; the match to TRBD2 covers 13 bases. V gave up 3 bases and J gave up 9 bases; unmatched junction bases: 8. The CDR3 sequence is 16 residues long. CDR3 DNA (partial): TGTGCCAGCAGTTTTCGGACGGGGACTAGCGGGGCTGAG. Translation gives CASSFRTGTSGAE. The entire CDR3 protein is CASSFRTGTSGAEQFF.